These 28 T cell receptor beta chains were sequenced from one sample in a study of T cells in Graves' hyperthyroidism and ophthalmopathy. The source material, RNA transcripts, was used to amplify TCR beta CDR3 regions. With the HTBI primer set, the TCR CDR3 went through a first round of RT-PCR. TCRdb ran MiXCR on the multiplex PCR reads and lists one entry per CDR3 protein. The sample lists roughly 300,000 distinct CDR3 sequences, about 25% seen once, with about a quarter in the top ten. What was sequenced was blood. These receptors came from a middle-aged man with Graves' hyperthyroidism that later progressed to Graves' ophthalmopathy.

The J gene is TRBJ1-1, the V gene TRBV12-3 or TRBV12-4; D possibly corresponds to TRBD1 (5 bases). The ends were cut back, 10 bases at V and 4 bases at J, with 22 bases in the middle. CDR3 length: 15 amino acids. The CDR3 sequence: CANRLSLGVRTEAFF. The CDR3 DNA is TGTGCCAACAGGTTGTCTCTAGGGGTGCGCACTGAAGCTTTCTTT.

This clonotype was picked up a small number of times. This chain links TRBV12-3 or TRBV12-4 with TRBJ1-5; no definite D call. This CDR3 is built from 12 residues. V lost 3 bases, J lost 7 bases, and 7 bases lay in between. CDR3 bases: TGTGCCAGCAGTTTCTCCCTCCAGCCCCAGCATTTT. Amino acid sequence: CASSFSLQPQHF.

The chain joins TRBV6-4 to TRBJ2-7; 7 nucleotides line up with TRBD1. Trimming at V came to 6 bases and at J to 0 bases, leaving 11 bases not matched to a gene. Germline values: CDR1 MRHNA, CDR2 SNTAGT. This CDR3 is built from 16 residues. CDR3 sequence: CASRDLERDSSYEQYF. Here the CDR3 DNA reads TGTGCCAGCAGAGACCTCGAACGGGACAGCTCCTACGAGCAGTACTTC.

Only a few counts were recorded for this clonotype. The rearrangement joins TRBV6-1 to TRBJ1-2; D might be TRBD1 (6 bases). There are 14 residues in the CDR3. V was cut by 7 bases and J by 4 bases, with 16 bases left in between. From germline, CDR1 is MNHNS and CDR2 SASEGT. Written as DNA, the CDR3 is TGTGCCAGCACCCCGACAGGAACCTCCTATGGCTACACCTTC. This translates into CASTPTGTSYGYTF.

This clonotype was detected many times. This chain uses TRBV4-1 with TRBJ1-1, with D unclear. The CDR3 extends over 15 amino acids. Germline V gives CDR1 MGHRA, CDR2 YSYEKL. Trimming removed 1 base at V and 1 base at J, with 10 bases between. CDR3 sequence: CASSQAGSENTEAFF. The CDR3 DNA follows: TGCGCCAGCAGCCAAGCTGGGTCTGAGAACACTGAAGCTTTCTTT.

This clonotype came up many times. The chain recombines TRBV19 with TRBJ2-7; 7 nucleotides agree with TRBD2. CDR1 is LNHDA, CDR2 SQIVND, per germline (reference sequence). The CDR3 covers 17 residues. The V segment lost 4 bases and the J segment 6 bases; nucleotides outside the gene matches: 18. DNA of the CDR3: TGTGCCAGTAGTACCGGTCCCGGGGGGTCGGAACGAGCCGAGCAGTACTTC. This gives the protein CASSTGPGGSERAEQYF.

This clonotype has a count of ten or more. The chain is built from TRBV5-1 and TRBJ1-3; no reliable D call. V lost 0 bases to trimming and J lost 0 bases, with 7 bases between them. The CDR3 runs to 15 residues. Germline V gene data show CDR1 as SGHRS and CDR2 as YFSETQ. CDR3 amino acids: CASSLVGRSGNTIYF. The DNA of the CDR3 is TGCGCCAGCAGCTTGGTGGGCCGCTCTGGAAACACCATATATTTT.

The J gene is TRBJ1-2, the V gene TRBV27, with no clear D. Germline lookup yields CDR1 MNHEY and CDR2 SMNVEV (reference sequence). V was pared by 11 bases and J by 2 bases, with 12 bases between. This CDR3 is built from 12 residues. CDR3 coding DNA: TGTGCCGCCGGAAGCAGAAACTATGGCTACACCTTC. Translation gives CAAGSRNYGYTF.

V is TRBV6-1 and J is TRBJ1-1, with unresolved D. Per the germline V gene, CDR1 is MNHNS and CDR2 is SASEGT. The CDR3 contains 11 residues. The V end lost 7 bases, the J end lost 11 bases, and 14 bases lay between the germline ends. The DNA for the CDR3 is TGTGCCAGCACCAAGGGAGGGTGGGCTTTCTTT. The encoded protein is CASTKGGWAFF.

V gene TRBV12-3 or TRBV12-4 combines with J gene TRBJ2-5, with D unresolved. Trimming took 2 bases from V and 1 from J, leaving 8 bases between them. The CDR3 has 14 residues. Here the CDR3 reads CASSLLQTQETQYF. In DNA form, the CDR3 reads TGTGCCAGCAGTTTATTGCAGACCCAAGAGACCCAGTACTTC.

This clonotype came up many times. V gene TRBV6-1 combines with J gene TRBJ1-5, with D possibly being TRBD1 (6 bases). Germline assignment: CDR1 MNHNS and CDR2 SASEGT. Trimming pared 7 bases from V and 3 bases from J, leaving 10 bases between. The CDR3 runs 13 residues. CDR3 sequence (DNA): TGTGCCAGCAATGGACAGTACAATCAGCCCCAGCATTTT. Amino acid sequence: CASNGQYNQPQHF.

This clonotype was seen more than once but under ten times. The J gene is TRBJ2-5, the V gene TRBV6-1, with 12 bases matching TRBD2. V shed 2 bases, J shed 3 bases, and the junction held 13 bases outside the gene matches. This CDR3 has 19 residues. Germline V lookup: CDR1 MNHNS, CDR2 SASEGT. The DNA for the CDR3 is TGTGCCAGCAGTGAATTATCGAGCGGGAGGACTAGCGGGGAAGAGACCCAGTACTTC. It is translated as CASSELSSGRTSGEETQYF.

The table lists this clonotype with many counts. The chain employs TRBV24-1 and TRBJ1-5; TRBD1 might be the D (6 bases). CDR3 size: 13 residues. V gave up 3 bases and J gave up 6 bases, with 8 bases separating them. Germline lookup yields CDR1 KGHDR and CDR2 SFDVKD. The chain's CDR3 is CATSDRRGQPQHF. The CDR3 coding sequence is TGTGCCACCAGTGATCGCAGGGGTCAGCCCCAGCATTTT.

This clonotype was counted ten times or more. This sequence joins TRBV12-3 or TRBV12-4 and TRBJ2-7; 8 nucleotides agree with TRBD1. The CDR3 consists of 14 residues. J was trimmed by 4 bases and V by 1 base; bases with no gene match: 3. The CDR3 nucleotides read TGTGCCAGCAGTTTAGTCAGGGGGCCTTACGAGCAGTACTTC. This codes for CASSLVRGPYEQYF.

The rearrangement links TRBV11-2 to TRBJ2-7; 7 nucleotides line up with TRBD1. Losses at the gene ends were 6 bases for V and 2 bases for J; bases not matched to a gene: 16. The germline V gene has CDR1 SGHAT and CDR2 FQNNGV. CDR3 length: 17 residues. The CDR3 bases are TGTGCCAGCAGACTATCGACAGGGACGGAAACAACCTACGAGCAGTACTTC. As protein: CASRLSTGTETTYEQYF.

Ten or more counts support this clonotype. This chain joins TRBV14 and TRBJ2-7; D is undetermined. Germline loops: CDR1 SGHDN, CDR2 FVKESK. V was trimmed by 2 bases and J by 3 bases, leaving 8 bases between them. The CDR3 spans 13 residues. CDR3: CASSQFGDYEQYF. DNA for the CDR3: TGTGCCAGCAGCCAATTTGGGGACTACGAGCAGTACTTC.

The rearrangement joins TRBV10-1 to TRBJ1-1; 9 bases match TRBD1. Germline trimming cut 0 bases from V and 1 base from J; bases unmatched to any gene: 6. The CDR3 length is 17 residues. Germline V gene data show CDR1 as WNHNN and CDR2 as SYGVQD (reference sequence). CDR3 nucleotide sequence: TGCGCCAGCAGTGAGTCGACAGGGGGGCGGCCGAACACTGAAGCTTTCTTT. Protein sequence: CASSESTGGRPNTEAFF.

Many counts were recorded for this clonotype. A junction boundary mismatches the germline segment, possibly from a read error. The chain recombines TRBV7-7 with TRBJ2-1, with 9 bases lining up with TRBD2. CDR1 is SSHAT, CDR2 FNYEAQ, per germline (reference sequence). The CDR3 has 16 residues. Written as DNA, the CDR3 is TGTGCTAGCAGCCCGACCCTAGCGGGACTTGGAAATGAGCAGTTCTTC. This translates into CASSPTLAGLGNEQFF. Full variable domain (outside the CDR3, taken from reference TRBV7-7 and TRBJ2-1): GAGVSQSPRYKVTKRGQDVTLRCDPISSHATLYWYQQALGQGPEFLTYFNYEAQPDKSGLPSDRFSAERPEGSISTLTIQRTEQRDSAMYRCASSPTLAGLGNEQFFGPGTRLTVL.

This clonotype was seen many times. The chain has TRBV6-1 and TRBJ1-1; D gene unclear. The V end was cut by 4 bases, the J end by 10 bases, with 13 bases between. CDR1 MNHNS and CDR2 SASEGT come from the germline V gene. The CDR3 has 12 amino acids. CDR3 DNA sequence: TGTGCCAGCAGTGGGCAGGCCGACGGAGCTTTCTTT. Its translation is CASSGQADGAFF.

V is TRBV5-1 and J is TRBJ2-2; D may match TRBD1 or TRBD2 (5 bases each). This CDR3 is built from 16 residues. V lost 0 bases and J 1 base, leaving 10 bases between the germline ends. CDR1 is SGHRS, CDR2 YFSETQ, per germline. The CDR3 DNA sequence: TGCGCCAGCAGCTTGGATGGGGGTCGGAACACCGGGGAGCTGTTTTTT. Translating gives CASSLDGGRNTGELFF.

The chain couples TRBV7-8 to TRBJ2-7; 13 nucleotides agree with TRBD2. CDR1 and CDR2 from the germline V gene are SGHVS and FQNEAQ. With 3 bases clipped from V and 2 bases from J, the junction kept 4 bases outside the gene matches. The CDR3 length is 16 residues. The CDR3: CASSLGLAGNTYEQYF. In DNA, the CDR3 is TGTGCCAGCAGCTTGGGACTAGCGGGAAACACCTACGAGCAGTACTTC.

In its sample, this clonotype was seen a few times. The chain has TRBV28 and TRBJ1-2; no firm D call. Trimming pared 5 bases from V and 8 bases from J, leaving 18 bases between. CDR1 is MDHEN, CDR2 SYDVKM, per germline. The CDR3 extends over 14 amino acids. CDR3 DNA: TGTGCCAGCAGTAAATCCTGGGCCCAGCCAGGCTACACCTTC. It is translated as CASSKSWAQPGYTF.

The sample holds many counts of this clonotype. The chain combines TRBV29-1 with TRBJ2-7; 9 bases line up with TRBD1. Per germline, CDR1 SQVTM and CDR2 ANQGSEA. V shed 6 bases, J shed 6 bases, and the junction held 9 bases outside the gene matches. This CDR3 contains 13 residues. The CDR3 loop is CSVRQGGGSEQYF. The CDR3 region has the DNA TGCAGCGTGAGACAGGGGGGAGGCTCCGAGCAGTACTTC.

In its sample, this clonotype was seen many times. CDR3 DNA sequence: TGTGCCAGCAGAAACAGGGGATCGCCTGAAGCTTTCTTT. This sequence encodes CASRNRGSPEAFF. The genes are TRBV6-1 and TRBJ1-1; TRBD1 matches at 7 bases. CDR3 size: 13 residues. With V trimmed by 6 bases and J by 6 bases, 7 bases remained unmatched. From germline, CDR1 is MNHNS and CDR2 SASEGT.

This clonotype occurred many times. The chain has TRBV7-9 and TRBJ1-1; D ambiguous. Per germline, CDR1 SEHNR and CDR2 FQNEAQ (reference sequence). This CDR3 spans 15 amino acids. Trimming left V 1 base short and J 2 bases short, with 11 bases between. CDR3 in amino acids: CASSLERLGNTEAFF. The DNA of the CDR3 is TGTGCCAGCAGCTTAGAACGACTGGGAAACACTGAAGCTTTCTTT.

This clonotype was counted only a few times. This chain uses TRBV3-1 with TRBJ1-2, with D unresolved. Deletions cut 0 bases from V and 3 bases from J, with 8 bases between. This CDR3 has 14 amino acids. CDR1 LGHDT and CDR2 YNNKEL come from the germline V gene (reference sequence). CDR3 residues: CASSQEGRYYGYTF. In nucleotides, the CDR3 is TGTGCCAGCAGCCAAGAAGGGAGATACTATGGCTACACCTTC. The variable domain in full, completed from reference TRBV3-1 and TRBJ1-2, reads DTAVSQTPKYLVTQMGNDKSIKCEQNLGHDTMYWYKQDSKKFLKIMFSYNNKELIINETVPNRFSPKSPDKAHLNLHINSLELGDSAVYFCASSQEGRYYGYTFGSGTRLTVV.

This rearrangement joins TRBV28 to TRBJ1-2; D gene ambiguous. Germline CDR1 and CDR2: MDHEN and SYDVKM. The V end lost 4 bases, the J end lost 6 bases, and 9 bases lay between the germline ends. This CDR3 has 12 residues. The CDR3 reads CASSSSTDGYTF. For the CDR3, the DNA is TGTGCCAGCAGTTCTTCTACTGATGGCTACACCTTC.

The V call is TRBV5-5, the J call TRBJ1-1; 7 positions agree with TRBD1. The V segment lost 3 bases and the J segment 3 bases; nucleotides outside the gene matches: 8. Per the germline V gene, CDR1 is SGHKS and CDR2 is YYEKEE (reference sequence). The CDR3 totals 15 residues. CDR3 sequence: CASSSSYRGHTEAFF. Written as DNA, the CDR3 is TGTGCCAGCAGCTCATCATACAGGGGTCACACTGAAGCTTTCTTT.